Included here is one T cell receptor beta chain sequence, with context. No antigen is known for it. One end of the junction fails to match germline, which may point to a read error. The CDR3 runs to 15 residues. Germline loops: CDR1 MDHEN, CDR2 SYDVKM. This specimen comes from a study of regulatory T cells in long-lasting Graves disease. Building the TCR beta libraries relied on iRepertoire HTBI primers, and CDR3 regions underwent Arm-PCR. MiXCR, run by TCRdb on the multiplex PCR reads, gives a single entry per CDR3 protein. The table includes 350,000 to 450,000 distinct CDR3 sequences, roughly 24% detected once. Overall study results and limits: For persistent Graves' patients, TCR diversity was lower than for newly diagnosed ones.

Indicated time point: persistent/refractory GD, antithyroid drugs over 5 years with positive TRAb. The authors made the TCR library using RNA they extracted from PBMCs. The receptor comes from a woman in her thirties or forties with Graves disease. The source was peripheral blood mononuclear cells (PBMCs), collected when the disease was refractory, from a patient treated with antithyroid drugs. The gene calls are TRBV28 and TRBJ2-5; 11 nucleotides align to TRBD2. The CDR3 region has the DNA TGTGCCAGCAGAAGGGCCTTACTAGCGGGAGAGGCCCAGTACTTC. This encodes CASRRALLAGEAQYF.